The clone carrying this T cell receptor (beta chain) came up once. Its antigen is not identified. The entry originates in a study of T cell clonotyping in hematopoietic cell transplantation. Whole-study results and caveats: Pathologically expanded recipient clonotypes increased progressively from day 30 to day 180 as diversity fell. Graft donor and pretransplant recipient Inverse Simpson Index values predicted broader posttransplant TCR diversity.

Here immunoSEQ multiplex PCR was the method, and the copy in TCRdb shows in-frame clones only, minus some. Here the sample spans roughly 40,000 clones, nearly 97% being singletons. Unmatched junction bases numbered 11, after V lost 5 bases and J lost 2 bases. Germline loops: CDR1 MNHEY, CDR2 SMNVEV (reference sequence). This CDR3 has 16 amino acids. The V and J genes are TRBV27 and TRBJ1-2; the match to TRBD1 covers 7 bases. The sample comprised peripheral blood mononuclear cells. The TCR sequence derives from a man under 40 in good health. Some clones in this sample may be carry-over from other donors' samples. CDR3 DNA sequence: TGTGCCAGCAGTCCTCACACAGGGGCCCTAAACTATGGCTACACCTTC. Translation gives CASSPHTGALNYGYTF.